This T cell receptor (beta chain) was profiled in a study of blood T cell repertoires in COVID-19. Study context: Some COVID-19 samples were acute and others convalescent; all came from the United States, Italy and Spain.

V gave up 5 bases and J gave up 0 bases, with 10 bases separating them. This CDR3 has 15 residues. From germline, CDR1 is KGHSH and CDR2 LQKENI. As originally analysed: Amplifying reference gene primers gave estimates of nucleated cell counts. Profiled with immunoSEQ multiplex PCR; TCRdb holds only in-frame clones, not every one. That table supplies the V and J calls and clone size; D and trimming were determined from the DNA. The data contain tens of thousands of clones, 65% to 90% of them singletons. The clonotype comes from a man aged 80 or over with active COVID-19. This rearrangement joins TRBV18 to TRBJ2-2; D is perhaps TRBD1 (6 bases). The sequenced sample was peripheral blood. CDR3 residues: CASSSGTTNTGELFF. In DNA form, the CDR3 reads TGTGCCAGCTCATCCGGGACAACGAACACCGGGGAGCTGTTTTTT.